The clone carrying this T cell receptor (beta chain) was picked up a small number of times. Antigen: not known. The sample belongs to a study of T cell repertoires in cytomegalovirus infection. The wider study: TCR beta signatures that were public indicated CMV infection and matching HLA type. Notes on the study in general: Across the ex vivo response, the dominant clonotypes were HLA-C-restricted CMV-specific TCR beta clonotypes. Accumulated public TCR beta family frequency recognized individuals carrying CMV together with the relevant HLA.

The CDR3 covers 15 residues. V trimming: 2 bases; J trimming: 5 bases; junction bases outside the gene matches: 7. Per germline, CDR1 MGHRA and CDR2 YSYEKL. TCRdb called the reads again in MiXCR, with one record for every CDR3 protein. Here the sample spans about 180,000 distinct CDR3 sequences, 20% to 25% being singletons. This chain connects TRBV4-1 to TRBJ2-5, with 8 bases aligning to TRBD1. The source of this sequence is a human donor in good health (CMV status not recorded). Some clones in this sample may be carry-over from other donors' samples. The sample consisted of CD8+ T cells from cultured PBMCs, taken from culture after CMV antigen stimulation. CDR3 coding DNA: TGCGCCAGCAGCCAATCTCAGGGGGCAGGGGAGACCCAGTACTTC. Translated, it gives CASSQSQGAGETQYF.